The 9 T cell receptor beta chains given below trace back to one sample, sequenced in a study of blood T cell repertoires in COVID-19. The table came from immunoSEQ multiplex PCR; TCRdb's copy has only in-frame clones and leaves some out. Among roughly 150,000 clones listed, around four fifths were seen once. Source material: peripheral blood. These receptor sequences come from a woman older than 75 with acute or convalescent COVID-19.

This chain links TRBV11-2 with TRBJ2-2; D is undetermined. CDR1 SGHAT and CDR2 FQNNGV come from the germline V gene. This CDR3 is built from 14 residues. The V and J ends lost 1 base and 3 bases respectively, with 6 bases between them. CDR3 sequence reads: CASSLGLYTGELFF. CDR3 DNA sequence: TGTGCCAGCAGCTTAGGACTCTACACCGGGGAGCTGTTTTTT.

On this clone: The junction and the germline gene differ at one end; a read error may be behind it. This chain links TRBV28 with TRBJ2-5; 8 bases are a match to TRBD1. Germline V gene sequence: CDR1 MDHEN, CDR2 SYDVKM. The CDR3 is made up of 11 amino acids. The CDR3 coding sequence is TGTGCCAGCAGTTTAGGACAGGGCCCGGACTTC. This encodes CASSLGQGPDF. The variable domain in full, with the rest retrieved from reference TRBV28 and TRBJ2-5, is DVKVTQSSRYLVKRTGEKVFLECVQDMDHENMFWYRQDPGLGLRLIYFSYDVKMKEKGDIPEGYSVSREKKERFSLILESASTNQTSMYLCASSLGQGPDFGPGTRLLVL.

DNA for the CDR3: TGTGCCAGTAGTATAAGGGCTAGCGGGAGCAGGGATGAGCAGTTCTTC. Encoded protein: CASSIRASGSRDEQFF. The chain combines TRBV19 with TRBJ2-1; the match to TRBD2 covers 10 bases. V shed 2 bases, J shed 8 bases, and the junction held 9 bases outside the gene matches. Germline loops: CDR1 LNHDA, CDR2 SQIVND (reference sequence). The CDR3 length is 16 residues.

The chain employs TRBV2 and TRBJ1-1; no reliable D call. The CDR3 has 13 residues. In germline, CDR1 is SNHLY, CDR2 FYNNEI. V lost 7 bases to trimming and J lost 1 base, with 10 bases between them. The CDR3 reads CASILTENTEAFF. The CDR3 DNA reads as TGTGCCAGCATCCTCACAGAGAACACTGAAGCTTTCTTT. Combining the CDR3 with reference TRBV2 and TRBJ1-1 gives the whole variable domain EPEVTQTPSHQVTQMGQEVILRCVPISNHLYFYWYRQILGQKVEFLVSFYNNEISEKSEIFDDQFSVERPDGSNFTLKIRSTKLEDSAMYFCASILTENTEAFFGQGTRLTVV.

The J gene is TRBJ1-3, the V gene TRBV27, with D perhaps matching TRBD1 (5 bases). Looked up from germline, CDR1 is MNHEY and CDR2 is SMNVEV (reference sequence). The ends were cut back, 5 bases at V and 2 bases at J, with 13 bases in the middle. CDR3 size: 15 residues. Here the CDR3 DNA reads TGTGCCAGCAGTCCAAGGTCCAGGGCTGGAAACACCATATATTTT. Translation gives CASSPRSRAGNTIYF.

This clone has only a few counts. CDR3 coding DNA: TGTGCCAGCAACCCGGGACAGGGGCTAGGCGAGCAGTACTTC. Amino acid sequence: CASNPGQGLGEQYF. The gene calls are TRBV5-4 and TRBJ2-7; 10 bases map to TRBD1. Trimming cost V 6 bases and J 6 bases; bases outside gene matches: 9. The CDR3 loop spans 14 amino acids. Germline-derived CDR1 and CDR2 are SGHNT and YYREEE (reference sequence).

This chain uses TRBV27 with TRBJ2-7; D is perhaps TRBD1 (6 bases). The V gene's germline CDR1 is MNHEY and CDR2 SMNVEV (reference sequence). This CDR3 contains 14 residues. V was clipped by 3 bases and J by 2 bases, with 11 bases between them. The CDR3 region is CASSFSAGAYEQYF. In nucleotides, the CDR3 is TGTGCCAGCAGTTTTTCGGCAGGGGCCTACGAGCAGTACTTC.

The chain carries TRBV5-1 and TRBJ2-1, with 9 bases matching TRBD2. The CDR3 covers 16 residues. After removal of 3 bases from V and 4 bases from J, the junction contained 8 bases not matched to a gene. CDR1 is SGHRS and CDR2 is YFSETQ in the germline V gene. As DNA, the CDR3 is TGCGCCAGCAGCTCCGTTAGCGGGAGTAAGTACAATGAGCAGTTCTTC. Its protein is CASSSVSGSKYNEQFF.

This chain joins TRBV5-6 and TRBJ2-3, with TRBD2 matching over 11 bases. Unmatched junction bases numbered 6, after V lost 4 bases and J lost 2 bases. The CDR3 sequence is 16 residues long. Per the germline V gene, CDR1 is SGHDT and CDR2 is YYEEEE. The CDR3 DNA reads TGTGCCAGCAGCAGAATAGCGGGGGGGATCACAGATACGCAGTATTTT. Protein product: CASSRIAGGITDTQYF.